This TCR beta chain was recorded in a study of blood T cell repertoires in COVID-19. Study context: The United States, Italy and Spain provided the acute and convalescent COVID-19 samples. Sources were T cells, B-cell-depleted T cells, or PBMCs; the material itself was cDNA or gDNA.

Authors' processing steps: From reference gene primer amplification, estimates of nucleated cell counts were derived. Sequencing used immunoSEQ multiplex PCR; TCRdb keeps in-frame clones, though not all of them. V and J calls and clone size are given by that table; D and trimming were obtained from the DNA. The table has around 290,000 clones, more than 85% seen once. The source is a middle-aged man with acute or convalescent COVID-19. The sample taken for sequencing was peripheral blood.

CDR3: CASSQDVGTSGGRGYTF. As DNA, the CDR3 is TGTGCCAGCAGCCAAGATGTGGGGACCTCAGGGGGCCGTGGCTACACCTTC. The J gene is TRBJ1-2, the V gene TRBV3-1 (or the pseudogene TRBV3-2); 8 bases are shared with TRBD1. Germline loops: CDR1 LGHDT, CDR2 YNNKEL (reference sequence). CDR3 length equals 17 residues. V was clipped by 0 bases and J by 7 bases; unmatched bases: 13.